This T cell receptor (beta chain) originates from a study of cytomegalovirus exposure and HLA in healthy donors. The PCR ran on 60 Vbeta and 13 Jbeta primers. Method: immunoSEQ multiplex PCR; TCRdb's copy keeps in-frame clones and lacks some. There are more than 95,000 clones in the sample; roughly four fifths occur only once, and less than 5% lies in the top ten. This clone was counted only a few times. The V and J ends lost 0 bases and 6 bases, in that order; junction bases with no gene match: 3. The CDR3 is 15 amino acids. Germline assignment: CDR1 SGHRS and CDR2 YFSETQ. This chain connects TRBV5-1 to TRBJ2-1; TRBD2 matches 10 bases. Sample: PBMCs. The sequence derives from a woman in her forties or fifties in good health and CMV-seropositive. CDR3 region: CASSLESGGGNEQFF. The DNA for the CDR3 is TGCGCCAGCAGCTTGGAGAGCGGGGGGGGCAATGAGCAGTTCTTC.